The 31 T cell receptor beta chains reported below all come from one sample, sequenced in a study of blood T cell repertoires in COVID-19. Using immunoSEQ multiplex PCR, the repertoire was profiled, and TCRdb retains in-frame clones only, with some absent. Here the sample spans about 64,000 clones, 75% to 85% being singletons. The material sequenced was peripheral blood. The receptors originated from a human donor in a cohort sampled during active COVID-19.

V is TRBV19 and J is TRBJ1-2; D gene unclear. V lost 4 bases and J 8 bases, leaving 11 bases between the germline ends. Germline-derived CDR1 and CDR2 are LNHDA and SQIVND (reference sequence). CDR3 length equals 12 residues. The CDR3 sequence is CASSRREQGYTF. CDR3 DNA: TGTGCCAGTAGTAGGAGGGAACAGGGCTACACCTTC.

The chain employs TRBV3-1 (or the pseudogene TRBV3-2) and TRBJ1-6; TRBD1 might be the D (6 bases). Per the germline V gene, CDR1 is LGHDT and CDR2 is YNNKEL (reference sequence). V lost 1 base and J 0 bases, leaving 16 bases between the germline ends. The CDR3 sequence is 19 residues long. The CDR3 DNA is TGTGCCAGCAGCCAAGTCCCGTCGACAGGAAGCTCCTATAATTCACCCCTCCACTTT. Translated, it gives CASSQVPSTGSSYNSPLHF.

This chain links TRBV30 with TRBJ2-2, with a tentative D call TRBD1 (6 bases). Germline V lookup: CDR1 GTSNPN, CDR2 SVGIG (reference sequence). The CDR3 totals 14 residues. Trimming stripped 0 bases from V and 4 bases from J, with 9 bases between. In nucleotides, the CDR3 is TGTGCCTGGAGTGTACCAGGGGCCACCGGGGAGCTGTTTTTT. It specifies CAWSVPGATGELFF.

This clone has only one observation. The chain combines TRBV5-1 with TRBJ1-4; TRBD1 is a possible D gene (5 bases). CDR1 SGHRS and CDR2 YFSETQ come from the germline V gene. This CDR3 spans 18 amino acids. With 0 bases removed from V and 4 bases from J, the gap between germline ends came to 19 bases. This CDR3 reads CASSLAGRGANFNEKLFF. The CDR3 coding sequence is TGCGCCAGCAGCTTGGCCGGGAGGGGCGCAAACTTTAATGAAAAACTGTTTTTT.

Only one count was recorded for this clone. CDR3 nucleotides: TGTGCCTCCCAAACTCGGTTTTTGTACACCGGGGAGCTGTTTTTT. It yields the protein CASQTRFLYTGELFF. This chain joins TRBV6-5 and TRBJ2-2; D call uncertain. Trimming took off 11 bases at V and 3 bases at J, with 19 bases between the two ends. The CDR3 extends over 15 amino acids. Germline CDR1 reads MNHEY; CDR2 reads SVGAGI.

This chain joins TRBV24-1 and TRBJ2-2; 8 nucleotides match TRBD1. Trimming removed 2 bases from V and 2 bases from J; junction bases left unmatched: 6. This CDR3 has 17 residues. The germline gives CDR1 KGHDR, CDR2 SFDVKD. The CDR3 bases are TGTGCCACCAGTGATTATGGACAGGGCCCCAACACCGGGGAGCTGTTTTTT. This codes for CATSDYGQGPNTGELFF.

V usage is TRBV10-2 and J usage is TRBJ2-2, with a tentative D call TRBD2 (5 bases). The CDR3 has 14 residues. Trimming pared 2 bases from V and 4 bases from J, leaving 8 bases between. In germline, CDR1 is WSHSY, CDR2 SAAADI. The CDR3, as DNA: TGCGCCAGCAGTGAGCGGGGAGCCACCGGGGAGCTGTTTTTT. Amino acids: CASSERGATGELFF.

The sample holds a few counts of this clone. The rearrangement uses TRBV2 and TRBJ2-1, with 8 bases lining up with TRBD1. The length of the CDR3 is 14 residues. J was trimmed by 2 bases and V by 10 bases; bases with no gene match: 7. CDR1 is SNHLY and CDR2 is FYNNEI in the germline V gene. The CDR3 coding sequence is TGTGCCACCTTCTCAGGGGGCGCCTACAATGAGCAGTTCTTC. Its translation: CATFSGGAYNEQFF.

This clone was picked up a small number of times. The chain couples TRBV6-6 to TRBJ2-2; tentative D call: TRBD2 (6 bases). Germline-derived CDR1 and CDR2 are MNHNY and SVGAGI (reference sequence). V was clipped by 10 bases and J by 4 bases, with 16 bases between them. The CDR3 contains 14 residues. The CDR3 DNA sequence: TGTGCCACCTCTGAGGAGGGCGGCACCGGGGAGCTGTTTTTT. Translating gives CATSEEGGTGELFF.

The rearrangement uses TRBV27 and TRBJ1-2; maybe TRBD1 (6 bases). Trimming took 8 bases from V and 8 from J, leaving 15 bases between them. The CDR3 sequence is 12 residues long. Germline CDR1 and CDR2: MNHEY and SMNVEV (reference sequence). DNA of the CDR3: TGTGCCAGCTCCCGGGCAGGGGTAGGCTACACCTTC. It specifies CASSRAGVGYTF.

The chain uses TRBV9 and TRBJ1-5, with D tentatively TRBD1 (5 bases). Germline loops: CDR1 SGDLS, CDR2 YYNGEE. The V gene lost 0 bases and the J gene lost 6 bases, with 10 bases spanning the gap. The CDR3 runs 14 residues. CDR3 region: CASSVGQGSQPQHF. DNA of the CDR3: TGTGCCAGCAGCGTAGGTCAGGGAAGTCAGCCCCAGCATTTT.

The rearrangement uses TRBV4-2 and TRBJ2-1; TRBD2 aligns across 13 bases. Germline loops: CDR1 LGHNA, CDR2 YNFKEQ. CDR3 length: 19 amino acids. Trimming removed 0 bases from V and 5 bases from J; junction bases left unmatched: 10. In DNA, the CDR3 is TGTGCCAGCAGCCAAGAATTACTAGCGGGGGGGCCGCGGGACAATGAGCAGTTCTTC. Translating gives CASSQELLAGGPRDNEQFF.

The J gene is TRBJ2-3, the V gene TRBV25-1, with D perhaps TRBD2 (6 bases). V was cut by 8 bases and J by 5 bases, with 17 bases left in between. The CDR3 totals 14 residues. Germline V gene sequence: CDR1 MGHDK, CDR2 SYGVNS. CDR3 sequence reads: CASQGWGGIDTQYF. The CDR3 nucleotides read TGTGCCAGCCAGGGTTGGGGAGGAATAGATACGCAGTATTTT.

V and J are TRBV29-1 and TRBJ1-4; 11 bases are a match to TRBD1. Germline V lookup: CDR1 SQVTM, CDR2 ANQGSEA. The CDR3 totals 16 residues. After removal of 7 bases from V and 4 bases from J, the junction contained 11 bases not matched to a gene. The CDR3 nucleotides read TGCAGCGCCACCCGGACAGGGGGCACTAGTAATGAAAAACTGTTTTTT. Translation gives CSATRTGGTSNEKLFF.

This chain uses TRBV3-1 (or the pseudogene TRBV3-2) with TRBJ2-7; 8 bases line up with TRBD2. Germline V gives CDR1 LGHDT, CDR2 YNNKEL (reference sequence). V was clipped by 4 bases and J by 7 bases; unmatched bases: 15. CDR3 size: 16 residues. The CDR3 bases are TGTGCCAGCAGCCTGCCCTGGGGTAGCGGGGTCTTGGAGCAGTACTTC. Its protein product is CASSLPWGSGVLEQYF.

Comment on this clone: An end of the junction does not agree with germline; a read error may underlie this. Written as DNA, the CDR3 is TGCGCCAGCAGCCAAGTGAACTCTGGGGCCAACGTCCTGACCTTC. It yields the protein CASSQVNSGANVLTF. The chain uses TRBV4-1 and TRBJ2-6, with D tentatively TRBD1 (5 bases). CDR3 length: 15 residues. The V gene's germline CDR1 is MGHRA and CDR2 YSYEKL.

This clone was counted a single time. The rearrangement links TRBV14 to TRBJ2-2, with 13 bases identical to TRBD2. After removal of 0 bases from V and 4 bases from J, the junction contained 5 bases not matched to a gene. Germline CDR1 SGHDN, CDR2 FVKESK. This CDR3 spans 18 amino acids. Here the CDR3 DNA reads TGTGCCAGCAGCCAAGAAACTAGCGGGGGGGCCAGCACCGGGGAGCTGTTTTTT. Translated: CASSQETSGGASTGELFF.

This sequence joins TRBV12-5 and TRBJ2-1; 8 nucleotides match TRBD2. Germline CDR1 and CDR2: LGHNT and FRNRAP. Trimming cost V 0 bases and J 8 bases; bases outside gene matches: 9. This CDR3 region has 16 residues. Here the CDR3 reads CASGLVRGAGVDEQFF. The CDR3 DNA is TGTGCTAGTGGTTTGGTCCGCGGAGCGGGGGTCGATGAGCAGTTCTTC.

This clone has only a few counts. The V and J genes are TRBV18 and TRBJ2-3; 9 bases match TRBD2. V lost 6 bases to trimming and J lost 0 bases; unmatched junction nucleotides: 7. This CDR3 spans 16 amino acids. Germline CDR1 KGHSH, CDR2 LQKENI. Written as DNA, the CDR3 is TGTGCCAGCTCCCCCAGACTAGCGGCTAGCACAGATACGCAGTATTTT. Translating it yields CASSPRLAASTDTQYF.

The chain joins TRBV5-4 to TRBJ2-3; 10 bases fit TRBD2. The CDR3 is made up of 15 amino acids. Looked up from germline, CDR1 is SGHNT and CDR2 is YYREEE (reference sequence). The V gene end was trimmed by 2 bases and the J gene end by 5 bases; junction bases not matched to a gene: 5. This CDR3 reads CASSFSSGGGDTQYF. Written as DNA, the CDR3 is TGTGCCAGCAGCTTTTCTAGCGGGGGCGGAGATACGCAGTATTTT.

The chain uses TRBV11-2 and TRBJ1-1; 8 bases fit TRBD1. V lost 2 bases and J lost 4; bases outside the gene matches: 12. Germline V gene lookup returns CDR1 SGHAT and CDR2 FQNNGV. CDR3 length: 17 amino acids. The CDR3 spells CASSLSRQGAWGTEAFF. In nucleotides, the CDR3 is TGTGCCAGCAGCTTATCGCGGCAGGGGGCTTGGGGCACTGAAGCTTTCTTT.

Points on this clone: Other DNA sequences in this sample translate to the same CDR3. The chain is built from TRBV29-1 and TRBJ1-5; D is unresolved. Trimming pared 4 bases from V and 0 bases from J, leaving 7 bases between. The CDR3 consists of 13 residues. Germline lookup yields CDR1 SQVTM and CDR2 ANQGSEA. The CDR3 DNA sequence: TGCAGCGTTGCGGGGAATAGCAATCAGCCCCAGCATTTT. Encoded protein: CSVAGNSNQPQHF. The variable domain in full, with the rest retrieved from reference TRBV29-1 and TRBJ1-5, is SAVISQKPSRDICQRGTSLTIQCQVDSQVTMMFWYRQQPGQSLTLIATANQGSEATYESGFVIDKFPISRPNLTFSTLTVSNMSPEDSSIYLCSVAGNSNQPQHFGDGTRLSIL.

The chain employs TRBV5-4 and TRBJ1-1; weak D call: TRBD1 (6 bases). Germline assignment: CDR1 SGHNT and CDR2 YYREEE (reference sequence). The V end was cut by 5 bases, the J end by 1 base, with 12 bases between. The CDR3 length is 14 residues. The CDR3 region is CASSRDIGNTEAFF. The CDR3 DNA follows: TGTGCCAGCAGTCGGGACATTGGGAACACTGAAGCTTTCTTT.

The rearrangement links TRBV27 to TRBJ1-1, with D perhaps matching TRBD1 (5 bases). The CDR3 is made up of 14 amino acids. Germline CDR1 is MNHEY and CDR2 is SMNVEV (reference sequence). The V gene lost 6 bases and the J gene lost 0 bases, with 11 bases spanning the gap. The CDR3 loop reads CASSPGEVNTEAFF. CDR3 DNA: TGTGCCAGCAGCCCGGGGGAGGTGAACACTGAAGCTTTCTTT.

The CDR3 reads CASRGRGEKLFF. CDR3 sequence (DNA): TGTGCCAGCAGGGGGCGCGGTGAAAAACTGTTTTTT. This rearrangement joins TRBV2 to TRBJ1-4; maybe TRBD1 (5 bases). The V and J ends lost 6 bases and 7 bases respectively, with 9 bases between them. The V gene's germline CDR1 is SNHLY and CDR2 FYNNEI. This CDR3 spans 12 amino acids.

This clone has a single count. The V gene is TRBV27, the J gene TRBJ1-6, with D unclear. Trimming left V 6 bases short and J 4 bases short, with 13 bases between. The CDR3 extends over 15 amino acids. Germline V gives CDR1 MNHEY, CDR2 SMNVEV (reference sequence). Here the CDR3 reads CASRLTVLYNSPLHF. The CDR3 DNA reads TGTGCCAGCAGGCTTACAGTTCTTTATAATTCACCCCTCCACTTT.

V usage is TRBV5-1 and J usage is TRBJ1-2; 7 bases are a match to TRBD1. The J segment lost 7 bases and the V segment lost 5 bases, leaving 17 bases of the junction unmatched. The CDR3 consists of 16 residues. Germline CDR1 is SGHRS and CDR2 is YFSETQ. The CDR3 loop is CASSDRGQATYVGYTF. As DNA, the CDR3 is TGCGCCAGCAGTGATCGCGGACAGGCGACCTATGTTGGCTACACCTTC.

The chain couples TRBV3-1 (or the pseudogene TRBV3-2) to TRBJ2-5, with 12 bases matching TRBD2. CDR3 length: 17 residues. Unmatched junction bases numbered 7, after V lost 0 bases and J lost 5 bases. Germline V gene data show CDR1 as LGHDT and CDR2 as YNNKEL (reference sequence). CDR3 in amino acids: CASSQDASGGAWETQYF. The CDR3 nucleotides are TGTGCCAGCAGCCAAGATGCTAGCGGGGGGGCCTGGGAGACCCAGTACTTC.

The chain recombines TRBV5-6 with TRBJ2-1; 13 nucleotides align to TRBD2. The CDR3 is 16 amino acids. In germline, CDR1 is SGHDT, CDR2 YYEEEE. Trimming took 0 bases from V and 5 from J; bases not matched to a gene: 2. The chain's CDR3 is CASSLAGLAGDNEQFF. DNA for the CDR3: TGTGCCAGCAGCTTGGCCGGACTAGCGGGGGACAATGAGCAGTTCTTC. Filled out from reference TRBV5-6 and TRBJ2-1, the complete variable domain reads DAGVTQSPTHLIKTRGQQVTLRCSPKSGHDTVSWYQQALGQGPQFIFQYYEEEERQRGNFPDRFSGHQFPNYSSELNVNALLLGDSALYLCASSLAGLAGDNEQFFGPGTRLTVL.

The V gene is TRBV27, the J gene TRBJ2-7; tentative D call: TRBD1 (5 bases). CDR1 and CDR2 from the germline V gene are MNHEY and SMNVEV (reference sequence). V lost 3 bases and J 3 bases, leaving 9 bases between the germline ends. CDR3 length: 13 residues. CDR3 sequence (DNA): TGTGCCAGCAGTTTGGCGCAGGGCTACGAGCAGTACGTC. It is translated as CASSLAQGYEQYV.

This clone was seen a few times. The CDR3 sequence: CASSLGVLNTEAFF. For the CDR3, the DNA is TGTGCCAGCAGCTTAGGAGTACTGAACACTGAAGCTTTCTTT. The rearrangement uses TRBV11-2 and TRBJ1-1; no clear D gene. This CDR3 comprises 14 residues. CDR1 and CDR2 from the germline V gene are SGHAT and FQNNGV. V was pared by 1 base and J by 0 bases, with 6 bases between.